The sequence of this T cell receptor (beta chain) was determined in a study of cytomegalovirus exposure and HLA in healthy donors. Study-level results: With DRB1 most and HLA-C fewest, TCR association rates differed between HLA loci in a later analysis. Per a prior analysis, the majority of TCR beta V segments were productive roughly 87% or roughly 30% of the time.

As concerns this clone: The antigen is undetermined.

CDR3 length: 16 residues. The germline gives CDR1 SEHNR, CDR2 FQNEAQ (reference sequence). Trimming took off 5 bases at V and 2 bases at J, with 18 bases between the two ends. Vbeta (60) and Jbeta (13) primers were used in the PCR. Measured with immunoSEQ multiplex PCR; TCRdb has only the in-frame clones, and not every one. The sample records fewer than 120,000 clones, roughly 80% being singletons. The V gene is TRBV7-9, the J gene TRBJ1-1; the D gene is possibly TRBD1 (6 bases). This TCR was recovered from a woman aged 30 to 39 in good health and CMV-seronegative. Sequencing was done on a sample of PBMCs. The CDR3 nucleotides are TGTGCCAGCAGCCCCCAAGGGGGTGGTTACAACACTGAAGCTTTCTTT. Protein sequence: CASSPQGGGYNTEAFF.